In its sample, the clone carrying this T cell receptor beta chain was seen a few times. What it binds is unknown. Trimming removed 1 base at V and 2 bases at J, with 5 bases between. CDR3 length: 13 amino acids. CDR1 and CDR2 from the germline V gene are MDHEN and SYDVKM. TCRdb fed the RACE reads into MiXCR, producing one record per CDR3 protein. The sample lists roughly 140,000 distinct CDR3 sequences, about an eighth occurring once. Documented time point: patch test 2, 6 weeks after DPC sensitization. Indicated treatment: therapeutic diphenylcyclopropenone sensitization with weekly scalp DPC. This record belongs to a study of human T cells and chemical hapten exposure. Findings and caveats of the study: Large CDR3 similarity clusters arose significantly more often from expanded TCRs than from controls.

The source material was whole blood, sampled in connection with sensitization to the hapten diphenylcyclopropenone (DPC). This clonotype was obtained from a woman aged 50 to 60 with alopecia areata. Some clones in this sample may be carry-over from other donors' samples. The V and J genes are TRBV28 and TRBJ1-1, with D unresolved. The CDR3 is CASSLYANTEAFF. The CDR3 DNA is TGTGCCAGCAGTTTATATGCCAACACTGAAGCTTTCTTT.